A selection of T cell receptor beta chains follows, all from one sample in a study of OX40 agonist ivuxolimab in advanced cancers. The method was immunoSEQ multiplex PCR; TCRdb's version includes in-frame clones alone and lacks a portion of them. The sample has approximately 44,000 clones; roughly 86% are singletons. The specimen was CD4+ or CD8+ T cells sorted from blood, collected in a trial of the OX40 agonist ivuxolimab. These receptors were obtained from an adult with an advanced solid tumor such as melanoma, head and neck, liver or kidney cancer. CDR3s include the opening cysteine and the closing phenylalanine or tryptophan. A D gene is named only where the DNA matches it firmly. The size entry is marked missing in some rows and otherwise reads once, few, many or a size class.

v_call,clone_size,d_call,j_call,cdr3_nt,cdr3_aa
TRBV6-1,NA,NA,TRBJ1-2,TGTGCCAGCAGCACCAGCGGTTCGGATGGCTACACCTTC,CASSTSGSDGYTF
TRBV5-6,NA,NA,TRBJ1-2,TGTGCCAGCAGCTTAGGCAGGGGATTTGGCTACACCTTC,CASSLGRGFGYTF
TRBV11-1,NA,NA,TRBJ2-2,TGTGCCAGCAGCTTAGCTGGGTGGGGGGCCCACACCGGGGAGCTGTTTTTT,CASSLAGWGAHTGELFF
TRBV19,NA,NA,TRBJ1-4,TGTGCCAGTAGTATGGGGAGGGCGGATGAAAAACTGTTTTTT,CASSMGRADEKLFF
TRBV13,few,NA,TRBJ1-2,TGTGCCAGCAGCTTAGACCTCGGGGGCTATGGCTACACCTTC,CASSLDLGGYGYTF
TRBV11-3,NA,NA,TRBJ1-1,TGTGCCAGCAGCTTAGGATCGGGGGGGATCACTGAAGCTTTCTTT,CASSLGSGGITEAFF
TRBV5-4,NA,NA,TRBJ2-1,TGTGCCAGCAGCCCCGCCGGCAATGAGCAGTTCTTC,CASSPAGNEQFF
TRBV14,NA,NA,TRBJ2-7,TGTGCCAGCAGCCACATGCGGGGGCGGGGGAACTACGAGCAGTACTTC,CASSHMRGRGNYEQYF
TRBV19,NA,NA,TRBJ2-1,TGTGCCAGTAGAACAGGGAACAATGAGCAGTTCTTC,CASRTGNNEQFF
TRBV10-2,NA,NA,TRBJ2-7,TGCGCCAGCACCAGTTCGGAGGCCTACGAGCAGTACTTC,CASTSSEAYEQYF
TRBV7-9,once,NA,TRBJ2-7,TGTGCCAGCAGCCCGGCCCGCGGGACATCCCCCATATTCGAGCAGTACTTC,CASSPARGTSPIFEQYF
TRBV11-2,NA,NA,TRBJ1-1,TGTGCCAGCAGCTTAGATCTGGCAGGTACTGGAACTGAAGCTTTCTTT,CASSLDLAGTGTEAFF
TRBV9,NA,NA,TRBJ2-1,TGTGCCAGCAGCGTTTCGGGACTTCTGAATGAGCAGTTCTTC,CASSVSGLLNEQFF
TRBV15,NA,TRBD1,TRBJ2-7,TGTGCCACCCACCGGGACAGGGGGTCCTACGAGCAGTACTTC,CATHRDRGSYEQYF
TRBV28,NA,NA,TRBJ1-2,TGTGCCAGCAGCAGTTGGGGGTTTAGCTATGGCTACACCTTC,CASSSWGFSYGYTF
TRBV6-5,once,NA,TRBJ2-7,TGTGCCAGCAGTTACTCCACGGGACATCAATCCTACGAGCAGTACTTC,CASSYSTGHQSYEQYF
TRBV19,NA,NA,TRBJ1-5,TGTGCCAGTAGTGCTCAGGGGTTCTATCAGCCCCAGCATTTT,CASSAQGFYQPQHF
TRBV2,NA,NA,TRBJ1-2,TGTGCCAGCTACTTTTTGGGAGCCTATGGCTACACCTTC,CASYFLGAYGYTF
TRBV11-2,NA,NA,TRBJ1-5,TGTGCCAGCACCCACGGCGCAAGTAGCAATCAGCCCCAGCATTTT,CASTHGASSNQPQHF
TRBV5-6,few,NA,TRBJ2-3,TGTGCCAGCAGCTTTGGGTGGGGGGTTAGCACAGATACGCAGTATTTT,CASSFGWGVSTDTQYF
TRBV6-5,NA,NA,TRBJ2-1,TGTGCCAGCAGCTCGACAGTCCCCTACAATGAGCAGTTCTTC,CASSSTVPYNEQFF
TRBV19,NA,NA,TRBJ1-3,TGTGCCAGTACCCTAATCGGGGGCTCGGCTGGAAACACCATATATTTT,CASTLIGGSAGNTIYF
TRBV14,NA,NA,TRBJ2-7,TGTGCCAGCAGCCCAGGGAACGAGCAGTACTTC,CASSPGNEQYF
TRBV4-1,NA,NA,TRBJ1-1,TGCGCCAGCAGCCAGAGACGGATGAACACTGAAGCTTTCTTT,CASSQRRMNTEAFF
TRBV7-3,NA,NA,TRBJ2-3,TGTGCCAGCAGCTTTCGACAGACAGATACGCAGTATTTT,CASSFRQTDTQYF
TRBV9,NA,NA,TRBJ2-7,TGTGCCAGCAGCGTAGCTAGTGGACAGTACTACGAGCAGTACTTC,CASSVASGQYYEQYF
TRBV7-9,NA,NA,TRBJ2-5,TGTGCCAGCAGCTTTCCCCTCCAAGAGACCCAGTACTTC,CASSFPLQETQYF
TRBV6-5,NA,NA,TRBJ1-1,TGTGCCAGCAGTTTTCCGGTGGCTGAAGCTTTCTTT,CASSFPVAEAFF
TRBV21-1,NA,NA,TRBJ2-1,TGTGCCAGCAAATCCCCTCAGGTTCTCTCCTACAATGAGCAGTTCTTC,CASKSPQVLSYNEQFF
TRBV5-6,NA,NA,TRBJ2-3,TGTGCCAGCAGCCCCCCCGGAAGGGGGGGCACAGATACGCAGTATTTT,CASSPPGRGGTDTQYF
TRBV28,NA,TRBD1,TRBJ1-1,TGTGCCAGCAGGCCGGGACAGGGTCACACTGAAGCTTTCTTT,CASRPGQGHTEAFF
TRBV19,NA,NA,TRBJ1-5,TGTGCCAGTAGTAGTGATGACTATAGCAATCAGCCCCAGCATTTT,CASSSDDYSNQPQHF
TRBV23-1,NA,NA,TRBJ1-6,TGCGCCAGCCCAAACGGGATTTTGGTTTCACCCCTCCACTTT,CASPNGILVSPLHF
TRBV5-6,NA,TRBD2,TRBJ2-7,TGTGCCAGCAGCTTGAGTGGTAGTGGGGGGGGCGAGCAGTACTTC,CASSLSGSGGGEQYF
TRBV7-9,few,TRBD1,TRBJ2-7,TGTGCCAGCAGCTCCCGGGACAGCCCCTACGAGCAGTACTTC,CASSSRDSPYEQYF
TRBV6-1,NA,NA,TRBJ2-1,TGTGCCAGCACCGAACTCAGTAATGAGCAGTTCTTC,CASTELSNEQFF
TRBV19,medium-sized,NA,TRBJ1-4,TGTGCCAGTCGTTTTGGCGAAAAACTGTTTTTT,CASRFGEKLFF
TRBV9,NA,NA,TRBJ2-4,TGTGCCAGCAGCGCGGCGATCCAGAAAAACATTCAGTACTTC,CASSAAIQKNIQYF
TRBV27,once,TRBD1,TRBJ1-3,TGTGCCAGCAGTTTATTCCCGGGACAGGCTCCTGGAAACACCATATATTTT,CASSLFPGQAPGNTIYF
TRBV7-8,NA,NA,TRBJ2-7,TGTGCCAGCAGCTCCTCGAGGGGGGGGAAGGACGAGCAGTACTTC,CASSSSRGGKDEQYF
TRBV11-2,medium-sized,NA,TRBJ2-7,TGTGCCAGCAGCCTAACCTACGGGCAGTACTTC,CASSLTYGQYF
TRBV5-6,NA,TRBD2,TRBJ2-5,TGTGCCAGCACCTACGACGGGGGGGAGACCCAGTACTTC,CASTYDGGETQYF
TRBV2,NA,NA,TRBJ2-3,TGTGCCAGCAGTGAACGGGGCCCCGATACGCAGTATTTT,CASSERGPDTQYF
TRBV7-8,NA,TRBD1,TRBJ2-3,TGTGCCAGCAGTCCCACAGGGGGCCCCGCAATAGTAGATACGCAGTATTTT,CASSPTGGPAIVDTQYF
TRBV5-1,few,TRBD1,TRBJ1-2,TGCGCCAGCAGCTTAGGACAGGGGACCTCCTATGGCTACACCTTC,CASSLGQGTSYGYTF
TRBV7-3,NA,NA,TRBJ2-7,TGTGCCAGCAGCTTCGCAGGGGTTGGTGAGCAGTACTTC,CASSFAGVGEQYF
TRBV28,NA,TRBD2,TRBJ2-1,TGTGCCAGCAGTAAGGGACTAGCGGGGGGGCTAAATGAGCAGTTCTTC,CASSKGLAGGLNEQFF
TRBV4-1,NA,NA,TRBJ2-1,TGCGCCAGTGAGTCCTACAATGAGCAGTTCTTC,CASESYNEQFF
TRBV19,NA,NA,TRBJ1-5,TGTGCCAGTATGGCGGGTTTAGTCCAGCCCCAGCATTTT,CASMAGLVQPQHF
TRBV7-2,NA,NA,TRBJ1-1,TGTGCCAGCAGCCCGGTACAAAGGACGGAAGCTTTCTTT,CASSPVQRTEAFF
TRBV5-6,NA,TRBD2,TRBJ2-7,TGTGCCAGCAGCTTGGGACTAGCGGTTAATTACGAGCAGTACTTC,CASSLGLAVNYEQYF
TRBV9,NA,TRBD1,TRBJ2-7,TGTGCCAGCAGCGTAGGGGGACAGGGCCCTTACGAGCAGTACTTC,CASSVGGQGPYEQYF
TRBV19,NA,NA,TRBJ1-1,TGTGCCAGTAGTAAGAGATCGAACACTGAAGCTTTCTTT,CASSKRSNTEAFF